These 2 T cell receptor beta chains originate from one sample sequenced in a study of patients and donors after allogeneic stem cell transplantation. Each CDR3 protein gets one entry after TCRdb re-called the RT-PCR reads with MiXCR. This sample carries fewer than 12,000 distinct CDR3 sequences, 20% to 25% of them seen once, and the ten largest clones take 53%. The sequencing input was blood, either unsorted or a sorted T cell fraction (not recorded which). These receptors were collected from a human donor who was either an allogeneic HSCT recipient or a stem cell or donor lymphocyte infusion donor (not recorded which). It is not recorded whose cells these are; they may come from a transplant donor.

The table lists this clonotype with many counts. V gene TRBV7-9 combines with J gene TRBJ1-1, with 8 bases that match TRBD1. Germline values: CDR1 SEHNR, CDR2 FQNEAQ (reference sequence). V trimming: 9 bases; J trimming: 3 bases; junction bases outside the gene matches: 3. CDR3 length equals 12 residues. The DNA for the CDR3 is TGTGCCAGTCAGACAGGGGACACTGAAGCTTTCTTT. Residues: CASQTGDTEAFF.

This clonotype was counted at least ten times. The chain carries TRBV19 and TRBJ1-1; TRBD1 matches at 8 bases. The germline gives CDR1 LNHDA, CDR2 SQIVND (reference sequence). V dropped 9 bases and J dropped 11; count of bases not matched to a gene: 8. This CDR3 region has 11 residues. CDR3 loop: CASKLRGQAFF. For the CDR3, the DNA is TGTGCCAGCAAGCTCAGGGGGCAGGCTTTCTTT.